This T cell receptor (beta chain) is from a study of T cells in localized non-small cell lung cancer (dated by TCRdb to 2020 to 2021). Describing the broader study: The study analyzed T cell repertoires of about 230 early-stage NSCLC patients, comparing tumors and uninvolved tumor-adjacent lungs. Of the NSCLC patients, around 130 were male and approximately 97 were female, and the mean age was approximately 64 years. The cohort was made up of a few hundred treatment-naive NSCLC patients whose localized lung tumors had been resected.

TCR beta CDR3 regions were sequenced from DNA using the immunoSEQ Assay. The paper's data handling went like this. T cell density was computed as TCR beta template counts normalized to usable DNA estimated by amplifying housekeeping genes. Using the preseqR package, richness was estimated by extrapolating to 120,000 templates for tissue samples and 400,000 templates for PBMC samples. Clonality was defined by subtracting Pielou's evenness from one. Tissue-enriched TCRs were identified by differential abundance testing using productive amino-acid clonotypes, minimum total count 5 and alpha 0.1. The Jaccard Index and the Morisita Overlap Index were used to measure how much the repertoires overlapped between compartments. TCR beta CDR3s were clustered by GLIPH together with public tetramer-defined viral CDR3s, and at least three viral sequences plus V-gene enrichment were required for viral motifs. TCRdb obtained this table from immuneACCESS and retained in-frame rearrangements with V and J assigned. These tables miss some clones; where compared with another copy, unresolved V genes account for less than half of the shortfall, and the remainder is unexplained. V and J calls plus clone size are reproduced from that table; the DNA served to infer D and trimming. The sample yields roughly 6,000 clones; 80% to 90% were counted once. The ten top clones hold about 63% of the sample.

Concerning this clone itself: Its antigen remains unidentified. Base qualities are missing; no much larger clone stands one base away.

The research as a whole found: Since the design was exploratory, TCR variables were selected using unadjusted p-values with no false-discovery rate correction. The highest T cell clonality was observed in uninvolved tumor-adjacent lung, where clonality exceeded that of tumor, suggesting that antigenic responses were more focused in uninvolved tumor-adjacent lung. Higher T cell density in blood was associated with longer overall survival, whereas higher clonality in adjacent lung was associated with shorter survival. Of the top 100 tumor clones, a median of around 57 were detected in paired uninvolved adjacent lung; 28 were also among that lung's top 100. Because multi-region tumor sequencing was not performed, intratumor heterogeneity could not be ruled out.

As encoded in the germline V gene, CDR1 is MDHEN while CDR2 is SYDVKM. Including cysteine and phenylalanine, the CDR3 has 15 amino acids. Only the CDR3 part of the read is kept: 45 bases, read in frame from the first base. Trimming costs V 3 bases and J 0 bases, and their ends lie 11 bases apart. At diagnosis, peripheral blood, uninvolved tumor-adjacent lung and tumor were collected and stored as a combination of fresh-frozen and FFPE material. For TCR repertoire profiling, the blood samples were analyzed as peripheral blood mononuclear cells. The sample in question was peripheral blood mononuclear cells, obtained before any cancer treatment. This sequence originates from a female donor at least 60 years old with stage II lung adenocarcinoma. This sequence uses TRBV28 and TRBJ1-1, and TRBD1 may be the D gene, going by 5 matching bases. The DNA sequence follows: TGTGCCAGCAGTTTTTTAGACAGTTTGAACACTGAAGCTTTCTTT. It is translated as CASSFLDSLNTEAFF.